Shown below are 20 T cell receptor beta chains from a single sample sequenced in a study of CD8 T cells in Susac syndrome (dated by TCRdb to between 2017 and 2020). Receptor amplification or capture employed the immunoSEQ multiplex PCR assay. RNA was extracted using the RNeasy kit, and roughly 0.5 to 1 microgram was reverse transcribed with random hexamers. Using fastp trimming at Q25 and MiXCR clonotype assembly, TCRdb reanalyzed the public sequencing data and kept in-frame beta chains. Duplicate CDR3 protein sequences are folded into a single record with the most common DNA and genes. Here the sample has approximately 140,000 distinct CDR3 sequences; 90% to 95% occur a single time. The top ten constitute 0.27% of the sample. The specimen sequenced was CD8+ T cells from PBMCs. Receptors were obtained from a human donor in good health.

The V and J genes are TRBV27 and TRBJ2-3, with D possibly matching TRBD2 (6 bases). Germline V gives CDR1 MNHEY, CDR2 SMNVEV (reference sequence). This CDR3 comprises 15 residues. V dropped 5 bases and J dropped 4 bases, with 16 bases sitting between them. The CDR3 region is CASSLGGEIADTQYF. In nucleotides, the CDR3 is TGTGCCAGCAGTCTCGGGGGAGAAATCGCAGATACGCAGTATTTT.

CDR3 DNA sequence: TGTGCCAGCAGTTCAGTACTAGGACCGGGCGAGCAGTACTTC. Amino acid sequence: CASSSVLGPGEQYF. The genes are TRBV27 and TRBJ2-7; maybe TRBD2 (5 bases). Germline lookup yields CDR1 MNHEY and CDR2 SMNVEV (reference sequence). The CDR3 extends over 14 amino acids. V lost 4 bases to trimming and J lost 6 bases, with 16 bases between them.

The V gene is TRBV20-1, the J gene TRBJ2-7; D is unresolved. CDR1 is DFQATT, CDR2 SNEGSKA, per germline (reference sequence). Deletions cut 6 bases from V and 6 bases from J, with 12 bases between. The CDR3 spans 11 residues. CDR3 residues: CSAPLRGEQYF. Here the CDR3 DNA reads TGCAGTGCCCCGCTCCGTGGCGAGCAGTACTTC.

In this sample, this clonotype turned up once. The chain has TRBV6-5 and TRBJ2-5, with D perhaps matching TRBD2 (6 bases). Germline V CDR1 and CDR2: MNHEY, SVGAGI. Trimming removed 6 bases at V and 2 bases at J, with 16 bases between. This CDR3 spans 15 amino acids. The CDR3 DNA follows: TGTGCCAGCAGCCGCGGGGCGGGGCTTCAAGAGACCCAGTACTTC. Its protein is CASSRGAGLQETQYF.

The CDR3 DNA reads as TGTGCCAGCAGCTCTCCGGACTATTACAATGAGCAGTTCTTC. Amino acids: CASSSPDYYNEQFF. The chain employs TRBV7-2 and TRBJ2-1; D possibly corresponds to TRBD2 (6 bases). CDR3 size: 14 residues. V lost 4 bases and J 4 bases, leaving 11 bases between the germline ends. Germline V gene data show CDR1 as SGHTA and CDR2 as FQGNSA.

V gene TRBV20-1 combines with J gene TRBJ2-7, with 7 positions matching TRBD2. The CDR3 sequence is 14 residues long. Germline CDR1 is DFQATT and CDR2 is SNEGSKA (reference sequence). V dropped 5 bases and J dropped 3; count of bases not matched to a gene: 10. The CDR3 DNA sequence: TGCAGTGCTCCACCCCCCGGCGGGGGCTACGAGCAGTACTTC. Encoded protein: CSAPPPGGGYEQYF.

This clonotype was counted a few times. This sequence joins TRBV30 and TRBJ1-1; D uncertain. From germline, CDR1 is GTSNPN and CDR2 SVGIG (reference sequence). This CDR3 comprises 13 residues. V lost 1 base, J lost 0 bases, and 6 bases lay in between. As DNA, the CDR3 is TGTGCCTGGAGTGATGGACTGAACACTGAAGCTTTCTTT. Its translation: CAWSDGLNTEAFF.

This clonotype is a singleton in its sample. CDR3 sequence: CSARGLPEVPYEQYF. CDR3 coding DNA: TGCAGTGCTAGGGGACTCCCGGAGGTACCCTACGAGCAGTACTTC. The chain combines TRBV20-1 with TRBJ2-7, with D perhaps TRBD2 (6 bases). V was pared by 3 bases and J by 2 bases, with 17 bases between. CDR1 DFQATT and CDR2 SNEGSKA come from the germline V gene (reference sequence). The CDR3 runs 15 residues.

For this clonotype: Compared with germline, one end of the junction differs, possibly owing to a read error. V usage is TRBV7-9 and J usage is TRBJ1-2, with D tentatively TRBD1 (5 bases). The CDR3 length is 14 residues. Per germline, CDR1 SEHNR and CDR2 FQNEAQ (reference sequence). The CDR3 nucleotides are TGTGCCAGCAGCTCTACCGGGGACTACTATGGCCACACCTTC. Translating gives CASSSTGDYYGHTF.

The genes are TRBV29-1 and TRBJ2-7, with 8 bases identical to TRBD1. The V gene's germline CDR1 is SQVTM and CDR2 ANQGSEA. The CDR3 is 13 residues long. V shed 3 bases and J 5 bases; nucleotides not matched to a gene: 6. CDR3 DNA: TGCAGCGTTGACTGGACAGGGCTGGACGAGCAGTACTTC. This encodes CSVDWTGLDEQYF.

V and J are TRBV20-1 and TRBJ1-2, with D perhaps matching TRBD1 (5 bases). Trimming pared 3 bases from V and 1 base from J, leaving 15 bases between. CDR1 is DFQATT and CDR2 is SNEGSKA in the germline V gene (reference sequence). The CDR3 totals 15 residues. The CDR3 protein is CSASPSGNLNYGYTF. CDR3 DNA: TGCAGTGCTAGTCCTTCAGGGAACCTTAACTATGGCTACACCTTC.

The chain carries TRBV9 and TRBJ2-7; D may be TRBD2 (5 bases). V lost 0 bases and J lost 1, with 14 bases in between. The CDR3 is made up of 16 amino acids. Germline V gene data show CDR1 as SGDLS and CDR2 as YYNGEE. The CDR3 loop reads CASSVDGGRPSYEQYF. The CDR3 DNA is TGTGCCAGCAGCGTAGACGGAGGCAGGCCGTCCTACGAGCAGTACTTC.

The chain is built from TRBV14 and TRBJ2-3; D remains ambiguous. V was pared by 1 base and J by 8 bases, with 4 bases between. The germline CDR1 and CDR2 sequences are SGHDN and FVKESK. The CDR3 is 11 residues long. CDR3 protein: CASSQASTQYF. The DNA of the CDR3 is TGTGCCAGCAGCCAAGCTTCTACGCAGTATTTT.

The sample holds one count of this clonotype. The chain has TRBV6-1 and TRBJ2-7; 7 bases align to TRBD1. The CDR3 sequence is 13 residues long. Germline CDR1 and CDR2: MNHNS and SASEGT. V was clipped by 6 bases and J by 3 bases; unmatched bases: 5. CDR3 amino acids: CASSAGTVYEQYF. CDR3 DNA sequence: TGTGCCAGCAGCGCCGGGACAGTCTACGAGCAGTACTTC.

The chain recombines TRBV9 with TRBJ2-6; D is unclear. Germline CDR1 and CDR2: SGDLS and YYNGEE. CDR3 length equals 14 residues. V lost 2 bases, J lost 9 bases, and 12 bases lay in between. The CDR3 sequence: CASSVSPGGNVLTF. CDR3 DNA sequence: TGTGCCAGCAGCGTCAGTCCGGGCGGCAACGTCCTGACTTTC.

This rearrangement joins TRBV20-1 to TRBJ2-7, with D possibly TRBD2 on 6 matching bases. This CDR3 has 14 residues. Trimming removed 5 bases from V and 3 bases from J, with 17 bases in between. From germline, CDR1 is DFQATT and CDR2 SNEGSKA (reference sequence). DNA of the CDR3: TGCAGTGCTCCCTACAGGCTAGCGAGCTACGAGCAGTACTTC. Translated: CSAPYRLASYEQYF.

CDR3 sequence: CASSQAVGIYNEQFF. The CDR3 coding sequence is TGTGCCAGCAGCCAAGCCGTAGGAATCTACAATGAGCAGTTCTTC. This chain connects TRBV3-1 to TRBJ2-1; no reliable D call. The CDR3 length is 15 residues. Deletions cut 1 base from V and 3 bases from J, with 10 bases between. Germline CDR1 LGHDT, CDR2 YNNKEL (reference sequence).

V is TRBV15 and J is TRBJ2-2; D remains ambiguous. Germline V gene data show CDR1 as LNHNV and CDR2 as YYDKDF (reference sequence). CDR3 length: 14 amino acids. With 5 bases removed from V and 5 bases from J, the gap between germline ends came to 12 bases. CDR3 loop: CATSVRTETGELFF. CDR3 nucleotide sequence: TGTGCCACCAGCGTTAGGACGGAGACCGGGGAGCTGTTTTTT.

The rearrangement uses TRBV29-1 and TRBJ1-2; no definite D call. Trimming left V 4 bases short and J 3 bases short, with 6 bases between. The CDR3 contains 11 residues. Germline CDR1 and CDR2: SQVTM and ANQGSEA. The CDR3 DNA sequence: TGCAGCGTTGGTGAGGACTATGGCTACACCTTC. Translation gives CSVGEDYGYTF.

The count of this clonotype is one. The chain joins TRBV4-3 to TRBJ2-5, with 8 bases that match TRBD2. The trim removed 5 bases at V and 1 base at J, leaving 9 bases unmatched. The CDR3 runs 16 residues. Germline V lookup: CDR1 LGHNA, CDR2 YSLEER. CDR3 DNA: TGCGCCAGCAGCGGCCGCGTTAGCGGGATCCAAGAGACCCAGTACTTC. Its protein product is CASSGRVSGIQETQYF.